This T cell receptor beta chain is drawn from a study of beta chain features in type 1 diabetes. As every portion of the isolated RNA was reverse transcribed, the sequencing read expressed TCRB transcripts. An average of about 3.5 million reads was obtained for naive, central memory and regulatory T cell samples. Generated by immunoSEQ multiplex PCR, the TCRdb table keeps only in-frame clones and is missing some. The profile shows fewer than 650,000 clones, 15% to 17% of them singletons. The CDR3 totals 16 residues. Trimming took off 1 base at V and 5 bases at J, with 17 bases between the two ends. CDR1 SGHDN and CDR2 FVKESK come from the germline V gene.

The receptor comes from a man aged 18 to 30 in good health. Sequenced: naive CD4+ T cells from blood. This chain connects TRBV14 to TRBJ1-1; D unresolved. Written as DNA, the CDR3 is TGTGCCAGCAGCCAAGTAACTTGGGGAAGGTCGACTGAAGCTTTCTTT. Translated: CASSQVTWGRSTEAFF.